The rows below give T cell receptor beta chains drawn from one sample of a study of T cells in Graves' hyperthyroidism and ophthalmopathy. Using its own MiXCR run on the multiplex PCR reads, TCRdb lists one record per CDR3 protein. The sample lists about 200,000 distinct CDR3 sequences, roughly 18% occurring once. Sequenced sample: blood. Every receptor here comes from a man aged 50-60 years with Graves' hyperthyroidism. CDR3s include the opening cysteine and the closing phenylalanine or tryptophan. A D gene is named only where the DNA matches it firmly. Clone size is not always given. Where it is, it says once, few, many or a class for expanded clones.

TRBV30	TRBJ1-2	14	NA	NA	CAWSNGGSNYGYTF	TGTGCCTGGAGCAACGGGGGATCTAACTATGGCTACACCTTC
TRBV28	TRBJ2-2	15	many	TRBD1	CASSPDRADTGELFF	TGTGCCAGCAGCCCGGACAGGGCGGACACCGGGGAGCTGTTTTTT
TRBV5-1	TRBJ2-7	13	many	TRBD1	CASSEGQNYEQYF	TGCGCCAGCAGCGAGGGACAGAACTACGAGCAGTACTTC
TRBV2	TRBJ2-5	16	many	TRBD1	CASSEGRTGWLETQYF	TGTGCCAGCAGTGAAGGAAGGACAGGTTGGCTGGAGACCCAGTACTTC
TRBV5-1	TRBJ2-7	16	NA	TRBD2	CASSLRGDLLTYEQYF	TGCGCCAGCAGCCTGCGGGGGGACCTGTTGACCTACGAGCAGTACTTC
TRBV15	TRBJ2-5	14	few	TRBD1	CATSARTGQETQYF	TGTGCCACCAGCGCACGGACAGGTCAGGAGACCCAGTACTTC
TRBV28	TRBJ2-5	14	many	TRBD2	CASSLTGGWETQYF	TGTGCCAGCAGTTTAACGGGAGGGTGGGAGACCCAGTACTTC
TRBV5-1	TRBJ2-1	14	many	TRBD1	CASSFGQGADEQFF	TGCGCCAGCAGCTTTGGACAGGGGGCAGATGAGCAGTTCTTC
TRBV5-5	TRBJ1-2	13	NA	TRBD1	CASSSGQGDGYTF	TGTGCCAGCAGTTCCGGACAGGGTGATGGCTACACCTTC
TRBV24-1	TRBJ2-1	16	NA	NA	CATSDQDSQLYNEQFF	TGTGCCACCAGTGACCAAGACAGTCAGCTCTACAATGAGCAGTTCTTC
TRBV27	TRBJ2-1	11	few	NA	CAGSLGMEQFF	TGTGCCGGCAGTTTAGGCATGGAGCAGTTCTTC
TRBV5-4	TRBJ1-2	14	NA	TRBD1	CASSRDRVVDGYTF	TGTGCCAGCAGCCGGGACAGGGTAGTGGATGGCTACACCTTC
TRBV20-1	TRBJ2-7	16	few	TRBD2	CSARDRDGRPPYEQYF	TGCAGTGCTAGAGATCGGGACGGGAGGCCCCCCTACGAGCAGTACTTC
TRBV10-3	TRBJ1-5	16	many	NA	CAISEWNPGGDQPQHF	TGTGCCATCAGTGAGTGGAACCCGGGGGGAGATCAGCCCCAGCATTTT
TRBV7-2	TRBJ2-1	17	many	TRBD2	CASSSGGGLAGRSEQFF	TGTGCCAGCAGCTCGGGGGGGGGACTAGCGGGAAGGAGTGAGCAGTTCTTC
TRBV5-4	TRBJ2-3	14	NA	NA	CASRRDVGTDTQYF	TGTGCCAGCAGGCGGGACGTGGGCACAGATACGCAGTATTTT
TRBV7-9	TRBJ2-6	19	many	TRBD1	CASSGPRDRVVSGANVLTF	TGTGCCAGCAGCGGACCCCGGGACAGGGTTGTGTCTGGGGCCAACGTCCTGACTTTC
TRBV27	TRBJ2-3	15	many	NA	CASRPLASRTDTQYF	TGTGCCAGCAGGCCTCTAGCGTCCCGCACAGATACGCAGTATTTT
TRBV6-1	TRBJ2-7	16	many	NA	CASSEREGDWSYEQYF	TGTGCCAGCAGTGAACGAGAGGGGGACTGGTCCTACGAGCAGTACTTC
TRBV6-1	TRBJ1-6	15	few	TRBD1	CASSEDGTGGSPLHF	TGTGCCAGCAGTGAAGACGGGACAGGTGGTTCACCCCTCCACTTT
TRBV5-1	TRBJ2-5	16	many	TRBD2	CASYRTSGTGQETQYF	TGCGCCAGCTACCGGACTAGCGGGACCGGCCAAGAGACCCAGTACTTC
TRBV7-9	TRBJ1-6	14	NA	TRBD1	CASQPGQINSPLHF	TGTGCCAGTCAACCGGGACAGATTAATTCACCCCTCCACTTT